Following are 4 T cell receptor beta chains from one sample sequenced in a study of T-cell memory formation after mild COVID-19 (dated by TCRdb to the early 2020s). Receptor amplification or capture employed 5' RACE. Sequencing took place on an Illumina NovaSeq 6000. The public reads were reprocessed in TCRdb via fastp at Q25 and MiXCR, keeping in-frame beta chains. CDR3 protein duplicates are merged, each entry listing the most common genes and DNA. Across this sample there are 580,000 or so distinct CDR3 sequences, with 15% to 20% seen only once. Roughly 8% of the sample comes from the top ten. The sequenced sample consisted of PBMCs or a T cell subset sorted from them (not recorded which). These receptors originate from an adult woman who had mild COVID-19 (a few samples of this study predate the infection). The sample titles of this study are shuffled in the database, so cell type and time point are left out; the donor was told from shared clones.

This clonotype was detected only a few times. The rearrangement uses TRBV6-2 or TRBV6-3 and TRBJ2-6, with 7 positions matching TRBD2. Germline V gives CDR1 MNHEY, CDR2 SVGEGT. Trimming took 5 bases from V and 3 from J; bases not matched to a gene: 13. The CDR3 spans 18 residues. The DNA of the CDR3 is TGTGCCAGCAGTCACGGACTAGTCGGGGGAGGTGGGGCCAACGTCCTGACTTTC. This sequence encodes CASSHGLVGGGGANVLTF.

This clonotype was found a few times. V is TRBV20-1 and J is TRBJ1-6; D unclear. Germline-derived CDR1 and CDR2 are DFQATT and SNEGSKA (reference sequence). Deletions cut 0 bases from V and 6 bases from J, with 12 bases between. There are 15 residues in the CDR3. The CDR3 protein is CSARDSGFLNSPLHF. The CDR3 DNA follows: TGCAGTGCTAGAGATTCAGGATTCCTTAATTCACCCCTCCACTTT.

The chain has TRBV7-9 and TRBJ1-3; no clear D gene. CDR1 and CDR2 (germline): SEHNR, FQNEAQ (reference sequence). There are 15 residues in the CDR3. V gave up 2 bases and J gave up 0 bases, with 8 bases separating them. CDR3 region: CASSLTIGSGNTIYF. Here the CDR3 DNA reads TGTGCCAGCAGCTTAACAATCGGCTCTGGAAACACCATATATTTT.

The V call is TRBV7-9, the J call TRBJ2-1, with TRBD2 matching 9 bases. Germline V CDR1 and CDR2: SEHNR, FQNEAQ (reference sequence). CDR3 length equals 17 residues. After removal of 5 bases from V and 7 bases from J, the junction contained 15 bases not matched to a gene. In DNA, the CDR3 is TGTGCCAGCAGCGGAGGGGCGACTAGCGGCCAACTGAATGAGCAGTTCTTC. It specifies CASSGGATSGQLNEQFF.